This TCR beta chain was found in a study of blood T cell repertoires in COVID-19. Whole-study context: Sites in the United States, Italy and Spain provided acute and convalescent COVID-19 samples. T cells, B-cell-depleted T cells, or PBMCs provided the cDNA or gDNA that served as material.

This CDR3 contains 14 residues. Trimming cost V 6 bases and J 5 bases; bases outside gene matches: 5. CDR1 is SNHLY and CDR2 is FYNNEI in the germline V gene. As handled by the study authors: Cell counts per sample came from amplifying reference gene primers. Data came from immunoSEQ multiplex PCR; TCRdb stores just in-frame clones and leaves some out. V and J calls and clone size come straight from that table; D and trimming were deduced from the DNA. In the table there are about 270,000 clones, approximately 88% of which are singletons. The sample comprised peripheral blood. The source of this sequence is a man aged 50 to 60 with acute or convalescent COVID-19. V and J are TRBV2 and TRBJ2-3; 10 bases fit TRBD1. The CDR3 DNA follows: TGTGCCAGCAGAACCGGGACAGGGGTAGATACGCAGTATTTT. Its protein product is CASRTGTGVDTQYF.